This entry features one T cell receptor (beta chain) sequence. The antigen remains unidentified. The sample belongs to a study of cytomegalovirus exposure and HLA in healthy donors. Study context: Of the donors genotyped, approximately 430 in all, 65% to 90% fell in the Caucasian-associated ancestry cluster.

Healthy bone marrow donors formed the donor group. The CDR3 is 17 residues long. Germline values: CDR1 LNHDA, CDR2 SQIVND (reference sequence). Trimming shortened V by 3 bases and J by 3 bases, and 18 bases separated the two germline ends. The study ran its PCR with 60 Vbeta and 13 Jbeta primers. The assay was immunoSEQ multiplex PCR, and TCRdb's table has in-frame clones only and misses some. This table holds about 160,000 clones, 78% found once. General study points: Altogether, 160 or so TCR beta chains were recorded as cytomegalovirus-associated.

The chain combines TRBV19 with TRBJ2-4, with D possibly matching TRBD1 (6 bases). The clonotype was recovered from a woman aged 45-65 years in good health and CMV-seropositive. Sequenced material: PBMCs. CDR3 region: CASSIKAGDKGKNIQYF. CDR3 coding DNA: TGTGCCAGTAGTATCAAGGCAGGGGATAAGGGCAAAAACATTCAGTACTTC.